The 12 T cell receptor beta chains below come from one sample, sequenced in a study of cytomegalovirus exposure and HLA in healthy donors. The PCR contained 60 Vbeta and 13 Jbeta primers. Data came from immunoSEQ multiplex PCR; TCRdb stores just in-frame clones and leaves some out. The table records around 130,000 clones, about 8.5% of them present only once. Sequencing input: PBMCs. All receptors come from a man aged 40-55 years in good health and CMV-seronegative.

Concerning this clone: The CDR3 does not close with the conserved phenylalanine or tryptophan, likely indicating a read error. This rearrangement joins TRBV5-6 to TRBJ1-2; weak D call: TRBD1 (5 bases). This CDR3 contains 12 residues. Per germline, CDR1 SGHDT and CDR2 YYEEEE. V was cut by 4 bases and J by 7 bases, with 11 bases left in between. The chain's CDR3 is CASSPAGVGYTV. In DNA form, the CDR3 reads TGTGCCAGCAGCCCGGCGGGGGTTGGCTACACCGTC.

The CDR3 here is CASSLALGGAYNEQFF. Here the CDR3 DNA reads TGTGCCAGCAGCTTGGCCCTCGGGGGGGCCTACAATGAGCAGTTCTTC. The chain couples TRBV5-6 to TRBJ2-1, with 8 bases that match TRBD2. Germline CDR1 reads SGHDT; CDR2 reads YYEEEE. This CDR3 is 16 amino acids long. V shed 0 bases and J 2 bases; nucleotides not matched to a gene: 4.

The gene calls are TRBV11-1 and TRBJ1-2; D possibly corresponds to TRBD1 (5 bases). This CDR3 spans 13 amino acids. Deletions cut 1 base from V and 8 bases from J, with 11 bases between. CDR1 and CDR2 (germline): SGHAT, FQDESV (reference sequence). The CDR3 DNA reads TGTGCCAGCAGCTTAGTAGGAGGGGCCGGCTACACCTTC. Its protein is CASSLVGGAGYTF.

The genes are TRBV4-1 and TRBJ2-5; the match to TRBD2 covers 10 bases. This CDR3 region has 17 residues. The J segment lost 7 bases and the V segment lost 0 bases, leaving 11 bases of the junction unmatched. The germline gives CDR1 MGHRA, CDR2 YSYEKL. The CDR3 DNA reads TGCGCCAGCAGCCAAGATTCGGGGAGCGGGGGGGCCGGGACCCAGTACTTC. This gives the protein CASSQDSGSGGAGTQYF.

CDR3 sequence (DNA): TGCGCCAGCAGCCTTCGACAGGGCCTAATCCCTGAAGCTTTCTTT. Protein product: CASSLRQGLIPEAFF. V is TRBV4-3 and J is TRBJ1-1, with TRBD1 identical over 7 bases. The CDR3 length is 15 residues. Germline CDR1 is LGHNA and CDR2 is YSLEER. Unmatched junction bases numbered 11, after V lost 4 bases and J lost 6 bases.

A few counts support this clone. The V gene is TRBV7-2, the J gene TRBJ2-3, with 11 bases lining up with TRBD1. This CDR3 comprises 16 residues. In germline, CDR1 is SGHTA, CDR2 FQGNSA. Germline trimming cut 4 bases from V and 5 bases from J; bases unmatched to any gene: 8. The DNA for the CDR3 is TGTGCCAGCAGCTCGTTAGGACAGGGGGCTAAAGATACGCAGTATTTT. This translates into CASSSLGQGAKDTQYF.

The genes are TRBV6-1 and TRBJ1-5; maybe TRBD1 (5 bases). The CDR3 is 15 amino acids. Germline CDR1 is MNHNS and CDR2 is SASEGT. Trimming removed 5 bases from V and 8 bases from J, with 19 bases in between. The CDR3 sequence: CASSREGTGGKPQHF. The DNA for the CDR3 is TGTGCCAGCAGTCGAGAGGGGACGGGAGGGAAGCCCCAGCATTTT.

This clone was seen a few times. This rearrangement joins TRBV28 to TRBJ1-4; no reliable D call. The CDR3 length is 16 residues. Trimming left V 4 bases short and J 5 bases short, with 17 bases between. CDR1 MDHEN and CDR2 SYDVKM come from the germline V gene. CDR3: CASSYPGSSPNEKLFF. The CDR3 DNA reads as TGTGCCAGCAGTTATCCGGGGTCCTCTCCGAATGAAAAACTGTTTTTT.

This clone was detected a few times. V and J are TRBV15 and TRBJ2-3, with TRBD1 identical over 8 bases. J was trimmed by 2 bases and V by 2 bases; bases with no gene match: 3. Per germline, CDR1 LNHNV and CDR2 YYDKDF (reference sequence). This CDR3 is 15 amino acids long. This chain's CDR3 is CATSRRTGTTDTQYF. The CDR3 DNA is TGTGCCACCAGCAGAAGGACAGGGACCACAGATACGCAGTATTTT.

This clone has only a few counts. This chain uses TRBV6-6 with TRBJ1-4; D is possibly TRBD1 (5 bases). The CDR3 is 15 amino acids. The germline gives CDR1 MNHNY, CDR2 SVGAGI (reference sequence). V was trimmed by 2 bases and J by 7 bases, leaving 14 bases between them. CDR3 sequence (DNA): TGTGCCAGCAGTTACCGGCCCGGGACTGCTGAAAAACTGTTTTTT. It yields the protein CASSYRPGTAEKLFF.

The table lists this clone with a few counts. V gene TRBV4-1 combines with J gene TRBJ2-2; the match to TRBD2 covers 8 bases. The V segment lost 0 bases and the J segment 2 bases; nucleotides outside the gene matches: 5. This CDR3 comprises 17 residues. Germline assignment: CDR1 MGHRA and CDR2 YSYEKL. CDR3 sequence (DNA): TGCGCCAGCAGCCAAGATTCCAGCGGGGGAAACACCGGGGAGCTGTTTTTT. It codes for CASSQDSSGGNTGELFF.

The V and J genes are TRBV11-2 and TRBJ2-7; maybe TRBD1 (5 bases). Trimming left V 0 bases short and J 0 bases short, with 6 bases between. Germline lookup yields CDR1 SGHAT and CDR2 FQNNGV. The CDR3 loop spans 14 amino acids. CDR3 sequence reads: CASSLDGHSYEQYF. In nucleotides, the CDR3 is TGTGCCAGCAGCTTAGATGGACACTCCTACGAGCAGTACTTC.